This T cell receptor beta chain was identified in a study of monozygotic twins with inflammatory bowel disease. CDR1 and CDR2 (germline): KGHDR, SFDVKD. CDR3 length: 13 residues. Study-wide points: TCRbeta diversity (inverse Simpson) was lower in IBD patients than in healthy co-twins. No single strong signal or clonotype associated with IBD was supported.

Concerning this clonotype itself: The antigen is not known.

Nested amplification of TCRalpha and TCRbeta cDNA involved two PCRs of approximately 16 and 10 cycles. TCRdb re-called the 5' RACE reads; every CDR3 protein appears as one record, without DNA. The sample data list over 200,000 distinct CDR3 sequences. Donors each gave about 2.6 ml of blood. The genes are TRBV24-1 and TRBJ2-5; the TCRdb D gene call, TRBD2, has no DNA to confirm it. The specimen sequenced was blood. This receptor was taken from a human donor with ulcerative colitis or Crohn's disease, or a healthy co-twin of an affected twin (not recorded which). Here the CDR3 reads CATSDLGGETQYF.